This T cell receptor beta chain was identified during a study of blood T cell repertoires in COVID-19. At the level of the study: Acute and convalescent COVID-19 specimens originated in the United States, Italy and Spain. Sample material is recorded as cDNA or gDNA derived from T cells, B-cell-depleted T cells, or PBMCs.

Per germline, CDR1 SQVTM and CDR2 ANQGSEA. The CDR3 has 14 amino acids. Trimming removed 2 bases from V and 7 bases from J, with 16 bases in between. This study enrolled people aged roughly 18 to 90 from roughly 24 US geographic areas. Participant-reported clinical history was the basis for cohort assignment. Here immunoSEQ multiplex PCR was the method, and the copy in TCRdb shows in-frame clones only, minus some. The sample consists of fewer than 350,000 clones, about 90% of them appearing once. This chain connects TRBV29-1 to TRBJ2-3, with D perhaps TRBD2 (5 bases). This TCR was recovered from a woman aged 25-40 years with acute COVID-19. The sequenced sample consisted of PBMCs or T cells enriched from blood (not recorded which). The CDR3 sequence: CSVELAAEGNTQYF. The CDR3 DNA is TGCAGCGTTGAATTAGCTGCAGAGGGAAATACGCAGTATTTT.